This T cell receptor beta chain was retrieved from a study of T-cell memory formation after mild COVID-19. Study results and limitations: Researchers found some responding clones in pre-infection memory, a sign that cross-reactive memory joined.

Using its own MiXCR run on the 5' RACE reads, TCRdb lists one record per CDR3 protein. Here the sample spans 250,000 to 350,000 distinct CDR3 sequences, 16% being singletons. With regard to this clonotype: Its specificity is not known.

This clonotype was obtained from a man younger than 35 who had mild COVID-19 (a few samples of this study predate the infection). Cell type and time point are not known. Sequencing input: PBMCs or a T cell subset sorted from them (not recorded which).

DNA of the CDR3: TGTGCCAGCAGCGTGACAGCCGGACTGAACACTGAAGCTTTCTTT. Translated: CASSVTAGLNTEAFF. The gene calls are TRBV7-2 and TRBJ1-1, with D possibly TRBD1 on 5 matching bases. V dropped 5 bases and J dropped 0 bases, with 13 bases sitting between them. Germline CDR1 and CDR2: SGHTA and FQGNSA. The CDR3 is made up of 15 amino acids. Filled out from reference TRBV7-2 and TRBJ1-1, the complete variable domain reads GAGVSQSPSNKVTEKGKDVELRCDPISGHTALYWYRQSLGQGLEFLIYFQGNSAPDKSGLPSDRFSAERTGGSVSTLTIQRTQQEDSAVYLCASSVTAGLNTEAFFGQGTRLTVV.